This TCR beta chain was sequenced during a study of blood T cells in healthy people across ages. The study recruited healthy Caucasian donors from Russia who were aged roughly 6 to 100. Germline loops: CDR1 DFQATT, CDR2 SNEGSKA (reference sequence). V lost 0 bases and J lost 7; bases outside the gene matches: 12. This CDR3 has 16 residues. This clonotype came up a few times. It was with a sample-barcoded 5' primer and a J-beta primer mix that a second PCR of roughly 7 to 11 cycles was run. Each cDNA molecule carried a tag from a template-switch adaptor that contained 12 random nucleotides. In TCRdb, the 5' RACE reads were re-called with MiXCR into one record per CDR3 protein. The table lists 600,000 to 650,000 distinct CDR3 sequences, under 65% of them singletons, with about two fifths in the top ten.

Sequenced material: blood. The V gene is TRBV20-1, the J gene TRBJ1-5; TRBD1 agrees at 7 bases. The sequence was obtained from a man in his 60s in good health. The CDR3 is CSARDRDSAWGQPQHF. The CDR3 bases are TGCAGTGCTAGAGATCGGGACAGCGCATGGGGGCAGCCCCAGCATTTT.